The rows below give T cell receptor beta chains drawn from one sample of a study of blood T cell repertoires in COVID-19. Data came from immunoSEQ multiplex PCR; TCRdb stores just in-frame clones and leaves some out. The data hold 100,000 to 150,000 clones, with about 86% observed a single time. The sequencing input was peripheral blood. These receptors came from a woman aged 45-65 years with acute or convalescent COVID-19. Both conserved end residues are part of each CDR3. Fields, in order: V gene, J gene, D gene, clone size, CDR3 protein, CDR3 DNA. The D gene is left open where the match is weak. Some rows mark clone size as missing; the rest say once, few, many or name a class of expanded clone.

TRBV15	TRBJ1-6	.	once	CATSRQNNSPLHF	TGTGCCACCAGCAGACAGAATAATTCACCCCTCCACTTT
TRBV19	TRBJ2-7	TRBD2	.	CASRRSSGPYEQYF	TGTGCCAGTAGGCGATCTAGCGGACCCTACGAGCAGTACTTC
TRBV5-1	TRBJ2-1	TRBD2	.	CASSGDGGRADNEQFF	TGCGCCAGCAGCGGGGACGGCGGGAGGGCCGACAATGAGCAGTTCTTC
TRBV10-2	TRBJ1-2	TRBD1	.	CASRGQGTPNYGYTF	TGCGCCAGCCGGGGACAGGGGACCCCTAACTATGGCTACACCTTC
TRBV29-1	TRBJ2-2	.	.	CSATGTQYTGELFF	TGCAGCGCCACCGGGACACAATACACCGGGGAGCTGTTTTTT
TRBV5-5	TRBJ1-1	.	.	CASSLGAGFNTEAFF	TGTGCCAGCAGCTTGGGGGCAGGATTTAACACTGAAGCTTTCTTT
TRBV19	TRBJ1-2	TRBD1	.	CASSLGQVGYGYTF	TGTGCCAGTAGTCTTGGACAGGTCGGCTATGGCTACACCTTC
TRBV29-1	TRBJ2-1	TRBD2	.	CSVARRTSGYNEQFF	TGCAGCGTGGCTCGTAGGACTAGCGGATACAATGAGCAGTTCTTC
TRBV29-1	TRBJ1-5	.	.	CSVTTGDQPQHF	TGCAGCGTGACTACTGGGGATCAGCCCCAGCATTTT
TRBV18	TRBJ2-5	.	.	CASSPTLADVQETQYF	TGTGCCAGCTCACCCACACTAGCAGACGTCCAAGAGACCCAGTACTTC
TRBV15	TRBJ2-7	.	once	CATSRSRDYEQYF	TGTGCCACCAGCAGATCGCGGGACTACGAGCAGTACTTC
TRBV5-1	TRBJ2-6	.	.	CASSLGPGEWDSGANVLTF	TGCGCCAGCAGCTTGGGACCAGGGGAGTGGGACTCTGGGGCCAACGTCCTGACTTTC
TRBV7-3	TRBJ2-3	.	once	CASSLQGWDTQYF	TGTGCCAGCAGCTTACAGGGTTGGGATACGCAGTATTTT
TRBV6-1	TRBJ2-3	TRBD1	.	CASSERGQGASTQYF	TGTGCCAGCAGTGAAAGGGGACAGGGGGCCAGTACGCAGTATTTT
TRBV10-1	TRBJ2-3	TRBD1	.	CASSLRADRGDTQYF	TGCGCCAGCAGCCTAAGGGCCGACAGGGGAGATACGCAGTATTTT
TRBV4-2	TRBJ2-7	TRBD2	.	CASSPRTSGGYEQYF	TGTGCCAGCAGCCCTAGGACTAGCGGGGGCTACGAGCAGTACTTC
TRBV28	TRBJ2-7	TRBD1	.	CASSLGGQGTYEQYF	TGTGCCAGCAGTTTGGGGGGACAGGGGACCTACGAGCAGTACTTC
TRBV6-1	TRBJ2-1	TRBD1	few	CASSEGDRLSEQFF	TGTGCCAGCAGTGAAGGGGACAGGCTCAGCGAGCAGTTCTTC
TRBV6-2/TRBV6-3	TRBJ1-4	.	.	CASSSHRVAEKLFF	TGTGCCAGCAGTTCACACAGGGTAGCCGAAAAACTGTTTTTT
TRBV19	TRBJ1-3	.	.	CASSIRRGNTIYF	TGTGCCAGTAGTATTCGCAGGGGAAACACCATATATTTT
TRBV11-1	TRBJ2-7	.	.	CASSRHRYEQYF	TGTGCCAGCAGCCGACACCGCTACGAGCAGTACTTC
TRBV2	TRBJ1-2	.	.	CASSETDRANYGYTF	TGTGCCAGCAGTGAAACGGACAGAGCTAACTATGGCTACACCTTC
TRBV4-2	TRBJ2-2	TRBD2	once	CASSQSSGTNTGELFF	TGTGCCAGCAGCCAGAGTAGCGGGACTAACACCGGGGAGCTGTTTTTT
TRBV6-5	TRBJ2-1	TRBD2	.	CASSYGGLAGEQFF	TGTGCCAGCAGTTACGGGGGACTAGCCGGTGAGCAGTTCTTC
TRBV10-3	TRBJ1-6	.	.	CAISELGGNSPLHF	TGTGCCATCAGTGAGTTGGGGGGGAATTCACCCCTCCACTTT
TRBV18	TRBJ2-7	TRBD2	once	CASSPQTSGTYEQYF	TGTGCCAGCTCACCACAGACTAGCGGTACCTACGAGCAGTACTTC
TRBV2	TRBJ1-1	.	.	CASSYQGFEAFF	TGTGCCAGCAGTTATCAGGGTTTTGAAGCTTTCTTT
TRBV29-1	TRBJ1-1	TRBD1	.	CSALTGAAGRSSEAFF	TGCAGCGCTTTGACAGGGGCCGCGGGCAGGTCATCTGAAGCTTTCTTT
TRBV2	TRBJ2-1	.	.	CASSERRSSYNEQFF	TGTGCCAGCAGTGAGCGGCGGAGCTCCTACAATGAGCAGTTCTTC